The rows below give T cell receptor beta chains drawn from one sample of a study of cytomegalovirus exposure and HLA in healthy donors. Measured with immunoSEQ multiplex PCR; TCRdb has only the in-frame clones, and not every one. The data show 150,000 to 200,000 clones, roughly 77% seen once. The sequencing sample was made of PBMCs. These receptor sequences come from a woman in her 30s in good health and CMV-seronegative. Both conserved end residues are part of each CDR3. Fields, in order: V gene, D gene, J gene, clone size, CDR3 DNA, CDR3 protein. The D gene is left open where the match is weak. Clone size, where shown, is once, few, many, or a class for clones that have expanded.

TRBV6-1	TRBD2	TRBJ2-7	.	TGTGCCAGCAGTGATAAACCTAGACTAGCGGGAGGTACCCATTCTGGCGAGCAGTACTTC	CASSDKPRLAGGTHSGEQYF
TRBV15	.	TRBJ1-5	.	TGTGCCACCAGCAGAGAAGTGGGGGGGAGCAATCAGCCCCAGCATTTT	CATSREVGGSNQPQHF
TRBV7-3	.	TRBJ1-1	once	TGTGCCAGCAGCTTAAATGGGGCAGAAGCTTTCTTT	CASSLNGAEAFF
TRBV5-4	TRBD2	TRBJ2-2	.	TGTGCCAGCAGCTTGGCGGCTAGCGGAATGGCCGGGGAGCTGTTTTTT	CASSLAASGMAGELFF
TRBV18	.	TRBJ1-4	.	TGTGCCAGCTCACGCACGACAGGAAGTGAAAAACTGTTTTTT	CASSRTTGSEKLFF
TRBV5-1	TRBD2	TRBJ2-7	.	TGCGCCAGCAGCTTGCGTGACAGGGCAGTTATAGCGGGGGGGATCCCCGACTACGAGCAGTACTTC	CASSLRDRAVIAGGIPDYEQYF
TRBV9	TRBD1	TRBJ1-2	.	TGTGCCAGCAGCGGGACAGGGGGTTTCCATGGCTACACCTTC	CASSGTGGFHGYTF
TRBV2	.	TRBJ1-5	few	TGTGCCAGCAGTGAATGGGTCTCAGGGGGCAATCAGCCCCAGCATTTT	CASSEWVSGGNQPQHF
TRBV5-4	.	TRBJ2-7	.	TGTGCCAGCAGCAAACGCCAGGGGTTCTACGAGCAGTACTTC	CASSKRQGFYEQYF
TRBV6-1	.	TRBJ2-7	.	TGTGCCAGCAGTTGGGGAGTTCCGGCCTACGAGCAGTACTTC	CASSWGVPAYEQYF
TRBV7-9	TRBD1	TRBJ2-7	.	TGTGCCAGCAGTTATGCCGGACAGGGCTACGAGCAGTACTTC	CASSYAGQGYEQYF
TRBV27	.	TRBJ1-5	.	TGTGCCAGCAGTTTATCGACAGGCCCATTGCAGCCCCAGCATTTT	CASSLSTGPLQPQHF
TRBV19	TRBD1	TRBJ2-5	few	TGTGCCAGTAGTCCGGAGACAGGGGGCCTGAAGACCCAGTACTTC	CASSPETGGLKTQYF
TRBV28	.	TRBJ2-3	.	TGTGCCAGCAGTTTCGAGTTACTAGGCACAGATACGCAGTATTTT	CASSFELLGTDTQYF
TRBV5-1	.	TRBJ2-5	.	TGCGCCAGCAGCTTGGTAGGGGGAGAGACCCAGTACTTC	CASSLVGGETQYF
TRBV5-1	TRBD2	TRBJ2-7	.	TGCGCCAGCAGCTCCTTGCTAGCGGGGGCCACAGGGACCGTGAACTCCTACGAGCAGTACTTC	CASSSLLAGATGTVNSYEQYF
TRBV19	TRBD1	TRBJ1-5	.	TGTGCCAGTAGCGGGACAGTTAACAATCAGCCCCAGCATTTT	CASSGTVNNQPQHF
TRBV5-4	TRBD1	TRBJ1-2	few	TGTGCCAGCAGCTCAGACTCACAGGGGGCTAACAAAGTGGACACCTTC	CASSSDSQGANKVDTF
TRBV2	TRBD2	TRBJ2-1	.	TGTGCCAGCAGCGTTAGCGGGGGTTACTACAATGAGCAGTTCTTC	CASSVSGGYYNEQFF
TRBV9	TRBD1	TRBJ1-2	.	TGTGCCAGCAGCGGCCCTGTCAGGGGGCGGCCGAACTATGGCTACACCTTC	CASSGPVRGRPNYGYTF
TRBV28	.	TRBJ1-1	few	TGTGCCAGCAGGAGAAGTACAGCTTTCTTT	CASRRSTAFF
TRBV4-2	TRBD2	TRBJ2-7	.	TGTGCCAGCAGCCTAGATAGCGGGATCTACGAGCAGTACTTC	CASSLDSGIYEQYF
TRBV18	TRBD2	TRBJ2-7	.	TGTGCCAGCTCACCCCAACTAGCGGAGACCGAGCAGTACTTC	CASSPQLAETEQYF
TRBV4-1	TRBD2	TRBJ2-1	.	TGCGCCAGCAGACCCGGCCCCCTAGCGGGAGGCTACAATGAGCAGTTCTTC	CASRPGPLAGGYNEQFF
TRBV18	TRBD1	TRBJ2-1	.	TGTGCCAGCTCACCCCAACTGACAGGGGGTATGGATGAGCAGTTCTTC	CASSPQLTGGMDEQFF
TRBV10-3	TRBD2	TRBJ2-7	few	TGTGCCATCACCGGGACTAGCGGTTCCTACGAGCAGTACTTC	CAITGTSGSYEQYF
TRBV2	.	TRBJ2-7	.	TGTGCCAGCACCGGGACTCCCTACGAGCAGTACTTC	CASTGTPYEQYF
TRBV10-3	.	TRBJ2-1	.	TGTGCCATCAGTTTAGACCAAGGCCCGGGAGACCCCTACAATGAGCAGTTCTTC	CAISLDQGPGDPYNEQFF
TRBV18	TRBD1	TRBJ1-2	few	TGTGCCAGCTCCGCGGGACAGGGGAATGGCTACACCTTC	CASSAGQGNGYTF
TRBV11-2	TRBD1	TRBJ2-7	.	TGTGCCAGCAGCCTATTGGTGGGACAGGGGCCATGGTGGCAGTACTTC	CASSLLVGQGPWWQYF
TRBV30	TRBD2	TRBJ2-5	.	TGTGCCTGGAGCGGGGGACTAGCGGGGCAAGAGACCCAGTACTTC	CAWSGGLAGQETQYF
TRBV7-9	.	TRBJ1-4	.	TGTGCCAGCAGCTTTAACTTCCCCCCAACTAATGAAAAACTGTTTTTT	CASSFNFPPTNEKLFF
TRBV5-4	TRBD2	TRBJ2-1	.	TGTGCCAGCAGCTTCTCGCGGGAGCTGGGCAATGAGCAGTTCTTC	CASSFSRELGNEQFF
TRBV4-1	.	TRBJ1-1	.	TGCGCCAGCAGCCAAGTTTACAGCATGAACACTGAAGCTTTCTTT	CASSQVYSMNTEAFF
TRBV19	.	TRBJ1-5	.	TGTGCCAGTAGACGACAGGTCCATAGCAATCAGCCCCAGCATTTT	CASRRQVHSNQPQHF
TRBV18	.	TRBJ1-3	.	TGTGCCAGCTCATCGGGACTTGGAAACACCATATATTTT	CASSSGLGNTIYF